This T cell receptor (beta chain) was documented in a study of blood T cell repertoires in COVID-19. Study-level background: Sources were T cells, B-cell-depleted T cells, or PBMCs; the material itself was cDNA or gDNA.

Germline V gene lookup returns CDR1 SGHDN and CDR2 FVKESK. V was clipped by 4 bases and J by 6 bases, with 13 bases between them. The CDR3 consists of 15 residues. The sample holds a few counts of this clone. TCRdb's copy holds only in-frame clones and misses some; the assay was immunoSEQ multiplex PCR. The top ten clones hold 2.1% of a sample with roughly 250,000 clones, roughly 90% of them seen once. Sequenced: peripheral blood. V and J are TRBV14 and TRBJ1-6; the D gene is possibly TRBD1 (5 bases). The TCR originated in a woman aged 40 to 50 who had recovered from COVID-19. In nucleotides, the CDR3 is TGTGCCAGCAGCCCCAGACAGAATGCTAATTCACCCCTCCACTTT. Its protein is CASSPRQNANSPLHF.